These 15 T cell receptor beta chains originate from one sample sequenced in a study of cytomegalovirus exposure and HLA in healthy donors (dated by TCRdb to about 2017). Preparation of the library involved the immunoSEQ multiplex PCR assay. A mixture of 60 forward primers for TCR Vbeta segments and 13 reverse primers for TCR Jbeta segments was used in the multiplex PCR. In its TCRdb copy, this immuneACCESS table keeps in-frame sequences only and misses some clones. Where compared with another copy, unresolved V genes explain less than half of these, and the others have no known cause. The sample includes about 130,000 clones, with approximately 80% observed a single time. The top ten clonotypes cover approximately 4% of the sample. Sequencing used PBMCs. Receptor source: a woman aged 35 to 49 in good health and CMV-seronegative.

The CDR3 loop reads CASSEVILAGKETQYF. CDR3 DNA sequence: TGTGCCAGCAGTGAGGTGATACTAGCGGGGAAAGAGACCCAGTACTTC. The chain joins TRBV6-1 to TRBJ2-5; 10 bases align to TRBD2. The J segment lost 3 bases and the V segment lost 3 bases, leaving 7 bases of the junction unmatched. The CDR3 runs 16 residues. Germline V gives CDR1 MNHNS, CDR2 SASEGT.

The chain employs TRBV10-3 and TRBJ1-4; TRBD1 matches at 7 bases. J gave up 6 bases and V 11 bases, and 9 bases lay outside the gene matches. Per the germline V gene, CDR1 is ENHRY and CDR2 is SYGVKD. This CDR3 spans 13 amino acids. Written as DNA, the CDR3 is TGTGCCGCCCGAGGGGGCCGGGATGAAAAACTGTTTTTT. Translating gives CAARGGRDEKLFF.

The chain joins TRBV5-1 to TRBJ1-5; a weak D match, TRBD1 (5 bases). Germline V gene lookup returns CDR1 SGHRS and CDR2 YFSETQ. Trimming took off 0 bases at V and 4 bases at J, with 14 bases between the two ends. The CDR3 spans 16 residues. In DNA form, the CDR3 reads TGCGCCAGCAGCTTGGGGGAGGCCGGGGGGAATCAGCCCCAGCATTTT. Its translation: CASSLGEAGGNQPQHF.

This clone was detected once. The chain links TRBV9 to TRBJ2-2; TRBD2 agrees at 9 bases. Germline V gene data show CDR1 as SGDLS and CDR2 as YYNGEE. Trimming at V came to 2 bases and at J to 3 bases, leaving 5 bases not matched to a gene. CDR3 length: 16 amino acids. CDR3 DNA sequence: TGTGCCAGCAGCGTTAGACTAGCGGAGGACACCGGGGAGCTGTTTTTT. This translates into CASSVRLAEDTGELFF.

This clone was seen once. The CDR3 bases are TGTGCCAGCAGTCCTATGACAGGGGTGTTCAATCAGCCCCAGCATTTT. This translates into CASSPMTGVFNQPQHF. J is TRBJ1-5 and V is TRBV27; 8 nucleotides line up with TRBD1. The germline CDR1 and CDR2 sequences are MNHEY and SMNVEV (reference sequence). With V trimmed by 5 bases and J by 3 bases, 9 bases remained unmatched. The CDR3 has 16 amino acids.

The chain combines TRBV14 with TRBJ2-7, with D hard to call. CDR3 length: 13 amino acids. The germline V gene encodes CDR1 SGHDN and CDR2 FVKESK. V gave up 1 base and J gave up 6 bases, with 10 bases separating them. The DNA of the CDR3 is TGTGCCAGCAGCCAAGTCAACCCCGGCGAGCAGTACTTC. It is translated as CASSQVNPGEQYF.

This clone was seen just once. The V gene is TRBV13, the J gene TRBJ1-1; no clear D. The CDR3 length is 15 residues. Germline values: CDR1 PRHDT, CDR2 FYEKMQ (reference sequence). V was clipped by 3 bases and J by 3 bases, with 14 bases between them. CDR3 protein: CASSFLGRLDTEAFF. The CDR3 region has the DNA TGTGCCAGCAGCTTTCTTGGCAGGCTCGACACTGAAGCTTTCTTT.

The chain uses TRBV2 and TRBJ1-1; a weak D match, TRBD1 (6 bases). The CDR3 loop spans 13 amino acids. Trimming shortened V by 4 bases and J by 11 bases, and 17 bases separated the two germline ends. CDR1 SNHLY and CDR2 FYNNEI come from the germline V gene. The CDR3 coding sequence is TGTGCCAGCAGTGTAGGGGGTGCAACTAGGGCTTTCTTT. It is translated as CASSVGGATRAFF.

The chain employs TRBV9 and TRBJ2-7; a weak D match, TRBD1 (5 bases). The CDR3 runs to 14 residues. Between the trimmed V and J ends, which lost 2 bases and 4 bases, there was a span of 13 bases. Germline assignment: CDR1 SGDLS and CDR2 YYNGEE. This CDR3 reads CASSVTGNSYEQYF. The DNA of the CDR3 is TGTGCCAGCAGCGTCACAGGAAACTCGTACGAGCAGTACTTC.

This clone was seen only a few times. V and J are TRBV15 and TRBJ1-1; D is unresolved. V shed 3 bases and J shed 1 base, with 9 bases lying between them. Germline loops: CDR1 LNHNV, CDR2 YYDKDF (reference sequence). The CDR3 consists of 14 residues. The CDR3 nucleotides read TGTGCCACCAGCAGGATGGAGCAGAACACTGAAGCTTTCTTT. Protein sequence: CATSRMEQNTEAFF.

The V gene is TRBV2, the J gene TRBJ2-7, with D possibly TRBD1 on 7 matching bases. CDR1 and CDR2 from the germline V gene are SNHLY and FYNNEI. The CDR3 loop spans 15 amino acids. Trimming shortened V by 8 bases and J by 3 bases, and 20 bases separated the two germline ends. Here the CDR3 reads CASVRGRQGLYEQYF. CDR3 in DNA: TGTGCCAGCGTCCGGGGGCGACAGGGACTCTACGAGCAGTACTTC.

In DNA, the CDR3 is TGCGCCAGCAGCCAAGATAGAGTGGGGCGCACAGATACGCAGTATTTT. Encoded protein: CASSQDRVGRTDTQYF. The rearrangement joins TRBV4-3 to TRBJ2-3; tentative D call: TRBD1 (5 bases). Germline CDR1 and CDR2: LGHNA and YSLEER. This CDR3 contains 16 residues. Between the trimmed V and J ends, which lost 0 bases and 1 base, there was a span of 11 bases.

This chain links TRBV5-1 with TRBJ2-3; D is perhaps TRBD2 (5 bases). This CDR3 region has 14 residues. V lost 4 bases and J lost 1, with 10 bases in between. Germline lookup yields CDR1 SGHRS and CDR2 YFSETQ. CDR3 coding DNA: TGCGCCAGCAGCGCGGGTATCGGCACAGATACGCAGTATTTT. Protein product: CASSAGIGTDTQYF.

The CDR3 spells CASSPGTSREETQYF. The CDR3 coding sequence is TGCGCCAGCAGTCCCGGGACTAGCAGGGAAGAGACCCAGTACTTC. The chain is built from TRBV5-1 and TRBJ2-5; 9 nucleotides match TRBD2. This CDR3 comprises 15 residues. Germline trimming cut 5 bases from V and 3 bases from J; bases unmatched to any gene: 8. The germline CDR1 and CDR2 sequences are SGHRS and YFSETQ.

This CDR3 is CASSSQGADGYTF. As DNA, the CDR3 is TGCGCCAGCAGCTCCCAGGGGGCTGATGGCTACACCTTC. The chain has TRBV5-1 and TRBJ1-2; 8 bases map to TRBD1. CDR3 length: 13 amino acids. Germline V gives CDR1 SGHRS, CDR2 YFSETQ. V shed 3 bases and J 6 bases; nucleotides not matched to a gene: 4. Full variable domain (outside the CDR3, taken from reference TRBV5-1 and TRBJ1-2): KAGVTQTPRYLIKTRGQQVTLSCSPISGHRSVSWYQQTPGQGLQFLFEYFSETQRNKGNFPGRFSGRQFSNSRSEMNVSTLELGDSALYLCASSSQGADGYTFGSGTRLTVV.